Following are 30 T cell receptor beta chains from one sample sequenced in a study of CD8+CD57+ T cells in acquired aplastic anemia. Only patients with CD8+CD57+ cell expansion on flow cytometry were chosen for sequencing. According to the study, genomic DNA was the template for TCR beta VDJ and CDR3 profiling. MiXCR was run by TCRdb on the reads, yielding one entry per CDR3 protein. The table includes hundreds of thousands of distinct CDR3 sequences, roughly 34% detected once. Material: sorted CD4+, CD8+, or CD8+CD57+ T cells (not recorded which) from PBMCs. The receptor source for this set is a human donor with aplastic anemia.

The chain is built from TRBV5-1 and TRBJ2-1, with no clear D. The germline gives CDR1 SGHRS, CDR2 YFSETQ. V was cut by 2 bases and J by 7 bases, with 13 bases left in between. This CDR3 is 14 amino acids long. For the CDR3, the DNA is TGCGCCAGCAGCTTACCCGGACCCCTAAATGAGCAGTTCTTC. Its translation: CASSLPGPLNEQFF.

This clonotype was counted ten times or more. V usage is TRBV19 and J usage is TRBJ2-7; maybe TRBD2 (5 bases). Germline V gives CDR1 LNHDA, CDR2 SQIVND (reference sequence). V shed 7 bases and J shed 1 base, with 8 bases lying between them. This CDR3 is 12 amino acids long. CDR3: CASMGASYEQYF. The CDR3 DNA sequence: TGTGCCAGTATGGGAGCATCCTACGAGCAGTACTTC.

The table lists this clonotype with a few counts. The rearrangement links TRBV20-1 to TRBJ2-3; the D is unclear. V dropped 6 bases and J dropped 0 bases, with 7 bases sitting between them. CDR1 and CDR2 (germline): DFQATT, SNEGSKA (reference sequence). The CDR3 runs to 12 residues. This chain's CDR3 is CSALVSTDTQYF. The CDR3 nucleotides read TGCAGTGCCCTGGTGAGCACAGATACGCAGTATTTT.

This clonotype has only a few counts. V is TRBV7-2 and J is TRBJ1-1; D unclear. The germline V and J ends were trimmed by 5 bases and 3 bases, with 16 bases remaining between them. The CDR3 covers 15 residues. Germline CDR1 SGHTA, CDR2 FQGNSA. The DNA for the CDR3 is TGTGCCAGCAGCATCCCCTCAGTATCCTACACTGAAGCTTTCTTT. Translation: CASSIPSVSYTEAFF.

Details on this clonotype: One end of the junction is discordant with germline, which a read error may explain. The J gene is TRBJ2-2, the V gene TRBV2, with D maybe TRBD2 (7 bases). From germline, CDR1 is SNHLY and CDR2 FYNNEI. This CDR3 region has 15 residues. The CDR3 loop is CASLGGQANTGELFF. The CDR3 DNA reads TGTGCCAGTTTGGGGGGGCAGGCGAACACTGGGGAGCTGTTTTTT.

To note about this clonotype: A much larger clone lies one base from this, so it may be a read error. This sequence joins TRBV20-1 and TRBJ1-2, with 9 bases that match TRBD1. V dropped 6 bases and J dropped 4; count of bases not matched to a gene: 12. Germline CDR1 and CDR2: DFQATT and SNEGSKA (reference sequence). This CDR3 is 15 amino acids long. CDR3 amino acids: CSALRGGQGPYGYTF. CDR3 nucleotides: TGCAGTGCCCTACGGGGGGGACAGGGACCCTATGGCTACACCTTC.

The chain couples TRBV11-3 to TRBJ2-1; D may be TRBD2 (5 bases). The germline V gene encodes CDR1 SGHNT and CDR2 YENEEA. CDR3 length: 12 residues. Trimming shortened V by 5 bases and J by 9 bases, and 11 bases separated the two germline ends. This CDR3 reads CASSQTRGEQFF. The DNA of the CDR3 is TGTGCCAGCAGCCAAACCCGGGGTGAGCAGTTCTTC.

Ten or more counts support this clonotype. CDR3 loop: CASLQSGTFTHEQYF. Here the CDR3 DNA reads TGTGCCAGCCTTCAATCCGGGACGTTCACCCACGAGCAGTACTTC. The rearrangement joins TRBV2 to TRBJ2-7; D assignment may be TRBD1 or TRBD2 (5 bases each). The germline CDR1 and CDR2 sequences are SNHLY and FYNNEI. This CDR3 is 15 amino acids long. With 8 bases removed from V and 5 bases from J, the gap between germline ends came to 22 bases. Supplemented by reference TRBV2 and TRBJ2-7, the full variable domain reads EPEVTQTPSHQVTQMGQEVILRCVPISNHLYFYWYRQILGQKVEFLVSFYNNEISEKSEIFDDQFSVERPDGSNFTLKIRSTKLEDSAMYFCASLQSGTFTHEQYFGPGTRLTVT.

The CDR3 sequence: CSARRGVGETQYF. CDR3 DNA sequence: TGCAGTGCTAGAAGAGGGGTAGGAGAGACCCAGTACTTC. This chain links TRBV20-1 with TRBJ2-5; D is possibly TRBD1 or TRBD2 (5 bases each). V lost 2 bases and J 4 bases, leaving 11 bases between the germline ends. CDR1 and CDR2 (germline): DFQATT, SNEGSKA (reference sequence). The CDR3 totals 13 residues.

Note on this clonotype: Possible read error: a much larger clone is one base away. J is TRBJ2-2 and V is TRBV15; 8 bases are shared with TRBD1. Germline V gene data show CDR1 as LNHNV and CDR2 as YYDKDF (reference sequence). This CDR3 comprises 15 residues. After removal of 6 bases from V and 5 bases from J, the junction contained 8 bases not matched to a gene. This chain's CDR3 is CATRAAGGFTGELFF. CDR3 nucleotides: TGTGCCACCAGGGCGGCAGGGGGCTTTACCGGGGAGCTGTTTTTT.

A few counts support this clonotype. This chain connects TRBV6-1 to TRBJ2-7; D not certain. The length of the CDR3 is 15 residues. Per germline, CDR1 MNHNS and CDR2 SASEGT. The ends were cut back, 7 bases at V and 0 bases at J, with 16 bases in the middle. CDR3 DNA sequence: TGTGCCAGCAATCCGACTGGAATAAGCTCCTACGAGCAGTACTTC. Amino acid sequence: CASNPTGISSYEQYF.

The table lists this clonotype with many counts. This rearrangement joins TRBV24-1 to TRBJ2-3, with TRBD2 as a possible D gene (5 bases). Germline CDR1 is KGHDR and CDR2 is SFDVKD. The CDR3 sequence is 15 residues long. Trimming shortened V by 1 base and J by 9 bases, and 16 bases separated the two germline ends. This CDR3 reads CATSDFNQPGLTQYF. The CDR3 coding sequence is TGTGCCACCAGTGATTTTAACCAGCCGGGGTTAACGCAGTATTTT.

This clonotype came up a few times. This chain links TRBV7-2 with TRBJ1-2; D remains unclear. The germline V gene encodes CDR1 SGHTA and CDR2 FQGNSA. The CDR3 covers 13 residues. V gave up 4 bases and J gave up 5 bases, with 11 bases separating them. For the CDR3, the DNA is TGTGCCAGCAGCTCATCCGTGTCTTATGGCTACACCTTC. Its protein product is CASSSSVSYGYTF.

This chain uses TRBV15 with TRBJ1-5; D call uncertain. This CDR3 spans 14 amino acids. CDR1 is LNHNV, CDR2 YYDKDF, per germline (reference sequence). Trimming pared 0 bases from V and 4 bases from J, leaving 7 bases between. The CDR3 DNA follows: TGTGCCACCAGCAGAGATGGAGGAAATCAGCCCCAGCATTTT. Encoded protein: CATSRDGGNQPQHF.

This clonotype occurred a few times. The genes are TRBV20-1 and TRBJ1-5, with D perhaps TRBD1 (5 bases). The CDR3 spans 14 residues. V was trimmed by 0 bases and J by 3 bases, leaving 9 bases between them. Germline loops: CDR1 DFQATT, CDR2 SNEGSKA (reference sequence). Here the CDR3 DNA reads TGCAGTGCTAGAGATGGGACCTTCAATCAGCCCCAGCATTTT. This sequence encodes CSARDGTFNQPQHF.

V usage is TRBV5-4 and J usage is TRBJ1-6; D gene ambiguous. The V and J ends lost 0 bases and 12 bases respectively, with 10 bases between them. Germline V gene sequence: CDR1 SGHNT, CDR2 YYREEE (reference sequence). CDR3 length: 13 residues. This CDR3 is CASSLADGKPLHF. The CDR3 bases are TGTGCCAGCAGCTTGGCCGACGGAAAACCCCTCCACTTT. Full variable domain (outside the CDR3, taken from reference TRBV5-4 and TRBJ1-6): ETGVTQSPTHLIKTRGQQVTLRCSSQSGHNTVSWYQQALGQGPQFIFQYYREEENGRGNFPPRFSGLQFPNYSSELNVNALELDDSALYLCASSLADGKPLHFGNGTRLTVT.

The rearrangement joins TRBV27 to TRBJ2-7, with D tentatively TRBD1 or TRBD2 (5 bases each). The CDR3 runs to 14 residues. V lost 0 bases and J lost 3, with 9 bases in between. CDR1 and CDR2 from the germline V gene are MNHEY and SMNVEV (reference sequence). CDR3 DNA: TGTGCCAGCAGTTTATCGGGACGCCACTACGAGCAGTACTTC. Its protein is CASSLSGRHYEQYF.

This clonotype has a count of ten or more. V is TRBV20-1 and J is TRBJ2-7; the D is unclear. CDR3 length: 13 residues. Trimming took 1 base from V and 5 from J, leaving 12 bases between them. CDR1 and CDR2 (germline): DFQATT, SNEGSKA (reference sequence). The CDR3 reads CSARVLVRNEQYF. The CDR3 DNA reads as TGCAGTGCTAGAGTCCTAGTTAGGAACGAGCAGTACTTC.

This clonotype was picked up many times. The chain carries TRBV7-3 and TRBJ1-2, with 7 bases that match TRBD1. J gave up 4 bases and V 5 bases, and 7 bases lay outside the gene matches. The CDR3 runs 14 residues. Germline CDR1 reads SGHTA; CDR2 reads FQGTGA. CDR3 amino acids: CASSPDRETYGYTF. The CDR3 DNA reads TGTGCCAGCAGCCCTGACAGGGAAACCTATGGCTACACCTTC.

This clonotype has more than one count but fewer than ten. This chain joins TRBV9 and TRBJ2-1; 10 bases agree with TRBD2. The CDR3 extends over 16 amino acids. Germline assignment: CDR1 SGDLS and CDR2 YYNGEE. V lost 0 bases and J lost 6; bases outside the gene matches: 6. CDR3 coding DNA: TGTGCCAGCAGCGTAGGTCCAGCGGGAGGGGCCAATGAGCAGTTCTTC. Its protein is CASSVGPAGGANEQFF.

This clonotype has just a few counts. This chain connects TRBV7-3 to TRBJ2-1, with 12 bases identical to TRBD2. After removal of 6 bases from V and 16 bases from J, the junction contained 7 bases not matched to a gene. This CDR3 has 12 residues. The germline V gene encodes CDR1 SGHTA and CDR2 FQGTGA. The DNA of the CDR3 is TGTGCCAGCAGACTAGCGGGGGGCCCCGTTTTCTTC. The encoded protein is CASRLAGGPVFF.

Notes on this clonotype: An end of the junction does not agree with germline; a read error may underlie this. The rearrangement links TRBV5-1 to TRBJ2-7; tentatively, D is TRBD2 (6 bases). Germline values: CDR1 SGHRS, CDR2 YFSETQ. This CDR3 comprises 14 residues. CDR3 in DNA: TGCGCCAGCAGCCCGTCTGAGGGCGGGGCCGAGCGGTACTTC. As protein: CASSPSEGGAERYF.

The chain couples TRBV18 to TRBJ2-1; perhaps D is TRBD1 or TRBD2 (5 bases each). The CDR3 is 13 amino acids. V was shortened by 2 bases and J by 7 bases, with 9 bases between the two germline ends. Per the germline V gene, CDR1 is KGHSH and CDR2 is LQKENI. The CDR3 sequence is CASSPGTTNEQFF. DNA of the CDR3: TGTGCCAGCTCACCAGGGACGACTAATGAGCAGTTCTTC. The full variable domain, in which reference TRBV18 and TRBJ2-1 provide the parts outside the CDR3, is NAGVMQNPRHLVRRRGQEARLRCSPMKGHSHVYWYRQLPEEGLKFMVYLQKENIIDESGMPKERFSAEFPKEGPSILRIQQVVRGDSAAYFCASSPGTTNEQFFGPGTRLTVL.

The sample holds a few counts of this clonotype. The rearrangement uses TRBV25-1 and TRBJ2-7; possibly TRBD1 for D (6 bases). Looked up from germline, CDR1 is MGHDK and CDR2 is SYGVNS. The CDR3 runs to 16 residues. V was pared by 3 bases and J by 2 bases, with 17 bases between. CDR3 amino acids: CASSDSNRVDPYEQYF. CDR3 in DNA: TGTGCCAGCAGTGATTCCAACAGGGTCGACCCCTACGAGCAGTACTTC.

In regard to this clonotype: A junction end diverges from the germline sequence, so it may reflect a read error. The chain uses TRBV7-3 and TRBJ1-1; 7 positions agree with TRBD1. Germline loops: CDR1 SGHTA, CDR2 FQGTGA. The length of the CDR3 is 13 residues. The CDR3, as DNA: TGTGCCAGCAACTTAACTGACAGGGCTGAAGCTTTCTTT. Protein: CASNLTDRAEAFF.

The rearrangement links TRBV7-9 to TRBJ1-4; 12 nucleotides align to TRBD1. The CDR3 has 13 residues. Germline V gene sequence: CDR1 SEHNR, CDR2 FQNEAQ (reference sequence). The DNA for the CDR3 is TGTACCACGGGGACAGGGGGCGCTGAAAAACTGTTTTTT. This sequence encodes CTTGTGGAEKLFF.

In its sample, this clonotype was seen a few times. The V call is TRBV30, the J call TRBJ1-6; D possibly corresponds to TRBD1 (6 bases). The CDR3 is 14 residues long. V was trimmed by 2 bases and J by 7 bases, leaving 12 bases between them. Germline V gene sequence: CDR1 GTSNPN, CDR2 SVGIG (reference sequence). CDR3 residues: CAWSTEQGNSPLHF. In DNA form, the CDR3 reads TGTGCCTGGAGTACAGAACAGGGAAATTCACCCCTCCACTTT. Looking up the rest from reference TRBV30 and TRBJ1-6 gives the full variable domain: SQTIHQWPATLVQPVGSPLSLECTVEGTSNPNLYWYRQAAGRGLQLLFYSVGIGQISSEVPQNLSASRPQDRQFILSSKKLLLSDSGFYLCAWSTEQGNSPLHFGNGTRLTVT.

The chain links TRBV5-1 to TRBJ1-1, with TRBD1 as a possible D gene (6 bases). Deletions cut 4 bases from V and 1 base from J, with 14 bases between. The CDR3 has 15 amino acids. Germline lookup yields CDR1 SGHRS and CDR2 YFSETQ. CDR3 sequence (DNA): TGCGCCAGCAGCATTGAAGGGACAAGGAACACTGAAGCTTTCTTT. This translates into CASSIEGTRNTEAFF.

The J gene is TRBJ1-6, the V gene TRBV15; a weak D match, TRBD1 (6 bases). Trimming left V 0 bases short and J 8 bases short, with 11 bases between. The CDR3 totals 15 residues. Germline V gene data show CDR1 as LNHNV and CDR2 as YYDKDF (reference sequence). The CDR3 nucleotides are TGTGCCACCAGCAGAGATCCGGCAGGGGATTCACCCCTCCACTTT. Translation: CATSRDPAGDSPLHF.

This clonotype has at least ten counts. V usage is TRBV7-2 and J usage is TRBJ1-1; the D is unclear. V lost 8 bases and J lost 1, with 11 bases in between. CDR1 is SGHTA and CDR2 is FQGNSA in the germline V gene. This CDR3 has 13 residues. CDR3 in amino acids: CASSRQKNTEAFF. The CDR3 DNA reads TGTGCCAGCTCAAGGCAGAAGAACACTGAAGCTTTCTTT.